The 21 T cell receptor beta chains presented below share a single source sample, sequenced in a study of regulatory T cells in long-lasting Graves disease. Time point here: newly diagnosed GD, antithyroid drugs for less than 3 months. Extracted PBMC RNA gave rise to the TCR library. Libraries of TCR beta came from iRepertoire HTBI primers plus Arm-PCR of CDR3 regions. TCRdb re-called the multiplex PCR reads through MiXCR, storing one row per CDR3 protein. This repertoire shows 530,000 or so distinct CDR3 sequences, 13% found once; its top ten account for roughly a tenth. Separately, the same data were catalogued under a study of T cells in Graves' hyperthyroidism and ophthalmopathy.

The sequencing here drew on peripheral blood mononuclear cells (PBMCs), taken at new diagnosis, from a patient treated with antithyroid drugs. The receptors were gathered from a young man with Graves disease.

This clonotype was picked up many times. The chain joins TRBV5-1 to TRBJ2-5; 8 nucleotides align to TRBD1. The V and J ends lost 4 bases and 2 bases, in that order; junction bases with no gene match: 4. Looked up from germline, CDR1 is SGHRS and CDR2 is YFSETQ. The CDR3 contains 14 residues. DNA of the CDR3: TGCGCCAGCAGCCCGGGACAGGTACAAGAGACCCAGTACTTC. As protein: CASSPGQVQETQYF.

A note on this clonotype: This sequence may be a read error, since a much larger clone differs from it by one base. V is TRBV27 and J is TRBJ2-1, with 10 bases that match TRBD1. Looked up from germline, CDR1 is MNHEY and CDR2 is SMNVEV (reference sequence). CDR3 length equals 14 residues. The CDR3 DNA sequence: TGTGCCAGCACCCGGGACAGGGGTAACAATGAGCAGCTCTTC. Protein sequence: CASTRDRGNNEQLF.

The chain employs TRBV6-1 and TRBJ1-6; tentative D call: TRBD1 (5 bases). Trimming took 6 bases from V and 13 from J, leaving 16 bases between them. CDR3 size: 13 residues. From germline, CDR1 is MNHNS and CDR2 SASEGT. The CDR3 bases are TGTGCCAGCAGAGGGAATTGGGGGAATCCCCTCCACTTT. The encoded protein is CASRGNWGNPLHF.

At least ten counts were recorded for this clonotype. The rearrangement links TRBV2 to TRBJ2-7, with unresolved D. V lost 6 bases, J lost 8 bases, and 17 bases lay in between. Germline V gene lookup returns CDR1 SNHLY and CDR2 FYNNEI. The CDR3 sequence is 13 residues long. In DNA form, the CDR3 reads TGTGCCAGCAGCGAACCCGAATCCCCCAAGCAGTACTTC. This translates into CASSEPESPKQYF.

This clonotype was recorded at least ten times. CDR3 sequence (DNA): TGTGCCACCCAAGGACTAGCGGGATTCGGCGAGCAGTACTTC. Translated: CATQGLAGFGEQYF. The chain joins TRBV2 to TRBJ2-7; the match to TRBD2 covers 12 bases. Germline-derived CDR1 and CDR2 are SNHLY and FYNNEI. V dropped 10 bases and J dropped 6; count of bases not matched to a gene: 10. The CDR3 is 14 residues long.

This chain joins TRBV4-1 and TRBJ2-7; 8 nucleotides match TRBD2. Trimming removed 8 bases from V and 2 bases from J; junction bases left unmatched: 20. Germline V CDR1 and CDR2: MGHRA, YSYEKL. The CDR3 extends over 18 amino acids. The CDR3 sequence: CASSQAAGASSQTYEQYF. The CDR3 DNA is TGCGCCAGCTCTCAGGCAGCGGGAGCATCCTCCCAAACCTACGAGCAGTACTTC.

This clonotype has ten or more counts. The chain has TRBV10-3 and TRBJ2-3; the D is unclear. V was pared by 9 bases and J by 2 bases, with 9 bases between. The CDR3 loop spans 12 amino acids. Per the germline V gene, CDR1 is ENHRY and CDR2 is SYGVKD. For the CDR3, the DNA is TGTGCCATTTCCGACCTCACAGATACGCAGTATTTT. Encoded protein: CAISDLTDTQYF.

This clonotype has a count of ten or more. This chain joins TRBV6-1 and TRBJ2-5; D is perhaps TRBD2 (6 bases). V shed 5 bases and J shed 2 bases, with 12 bases lying between them. Germline V gives CDR1 MNHNS, CDR2 SASEGT. This CDR3 has 14 residues. CDR3 region: CASSPLGLQETQYF. As DNA, the CDR3 is TGTGCCAGCAGTCCCTTGGGACTTCAAGAGACCCAGTACTTC.

Many counts were recorded for this clonotype. At one of its ends the junction is not consistent with the germline gene, which may arise from a read error. The rearrangement uses TRBV24-1 and TRBJ2-3; 9 positions match TRBD2. Germline V CDR1 and CDR2: KGHDR, SFDVKD. The CDR3 totals 19 residues. Here the CDR3 DNA reads TGTGCCACCAGTGGCCTTAGCGGGAGAGGAGAAGGGGACACAGACACGCAGTATTTT. The encoded protein is CATSGLSGRGEGDTDTQYF.

This clonotype has a count of ten or more. The genes are TRBV7-8 and TRBJ1-5; 8 bases are a match to TRBD1. The CDR3 extends over 15 amino acids. In germline, CDR1 is SGHVS, CDR2 FQNEAQ. V lost 5 bases, J lost 6 bases, and 9 bases stayed unmatched. The CDR3 DNA follows: TGTGCCAGCAGCCCTTTTTCACAGGGGGTTCAGCCCCAGCATTTT. Its translation is CASSPFSQGVQPQHF.

This clonotype was recorded many times. This chain uses TRBV7-9 with TRBJ2-7, with a possible D match to TRBD1 (5 bases). The germline V gene has CDR1 SEHNR and CDR2 FQNEAQ (reference sequence). The CDR3 runs 13 residues. With 5 bases removed from V and 11 bases from J, the gap between germline ends came to 19 bases. CDR3 nucleotides: TGTGCCAGCAGCCATCCGACAGTTTCGATGGAGTACTTC. Its translation: CASSHPTVSMEYF.

This clonotype occurred once. V usage is TRBV19 and J usage is TRBJ1-2, with 8 bases aligning to TRBD1. Trimming removed 9 bases from V and 2 bases from J; junction bases left unmatched: 11. The CDR3 is made up of 15 amino acids. Germline CDR1 and CDR2: LNHDA and SQIVND (reference sequence). CDR3 sequence reads: CARSKGQGLNYGYTF. CDR3 bases: TGTGCCAGATCGAAAGGACAGGGTTTAAACTATGGCTACACCTTC.

The chain couples TRBV3-1 to TRBJ2-7; D is ambiguous. CDR1 is LGHDT and CDR2 is YNNKEL in the germline V gene (reference sequence). V lost 1 base to trimming and J lost 6 bases, with 13 bases between them. The length of the CDR3 is 14 residues. The CDR3 here is CASSQASNSAEQYF. The CDR3 coding sequence is TGTGCCAGCAGCCAAGCATCCAATTCCGCCGAGCAGTACTTC.

The chain employs TRBV27 and TRBJ2-3; TRBD1 or TRBD2 may be the D gene (5 bases each). V lost 7 bases to trimming and J lost 6 bases, with 20 bases between them. This CDR3 has 15 residues. Germline V gives CDR1 MNHEY, CDR2 SMNVEV (reference sequence). This chain's CDR3 is CASIRRDPFTDTQYF. Here the CDR3 DNA reads TGTGCCAGCATCAGACGGGACCCTTTTACGGATACGCAGTATTTT.

The chain carries TRBV6-2 or TRBV6-3 and TRBJ2-7; D is perhaps TRBD2 (5 bases). Germline CDR1 is MNHEY and CDR2 is SVGEGT. This CDR3 comprises 13 residues. V lost 1 base and J 5 bases, leaving 9 bases between the germline ends. CDR3 sequence: CASSYYGENEQYF. The CDR3 nucleotides read TGTGCCAGCAGTTACTATGGGGAGAACGAGCAGTACTTC.

Concerning this clonotype: A read error may be the cause here, since a much bigger clone is one base away. This CDR3 reads CASSFWPSASYNGQFF. The CDR3 DNA is TGTGCCAGCAGTTTTTGGCCTAGCGCCTCGTACAATGGGCAGTTCTTC. The V gene is TRBV27, the J gene TRBJ2-1; D is possibly TRBD2 (6 bases). CDR3 length equals 16 residues. Germline loops: CDR1 MNHEY, CDR2 SMNVEV (reference sequence).

This clonotype was counted at least ten times. V usage is TRBV24-1 and J usage is TRBJ2-7; 8 positions match TRBD1. CDR3 length equals 17 residues. The V segment lost 1 base and the J segment 2 bases; nucleotides outside the gene matches: 9. CDR1 KGHDR and CDR2 SFDVKD come from the germline V gene. CDR3 nucleotides: TGTGCCACCAGTGATTTACGATCGGGGACAGGAGCCTACGAGCAGTACTTC. It encodes CATSDLRSGTGAYEQYF.

This clonotype was recorded at least ten times. This chain links TRBV5-1 with TRBJ2-1; TRBD2 matches at 10 bases. CDR1 and CDR2 (germline): SGHRS, YFSETQ. The CDR3 length is 14 residues. Trimming removed 0 bases from V and 16 bases from J; junction bases left unmatched: 10. The DNA for the CDR3 is TGCGCCAGCAGCTTGGATTCTAGCGGGAGAGATGGTTTCTTC. Translating gives CASSLDSSGRDGFF.

At least ten counts were recorded for this clonotype. This chain links TRBV13 with TRBJ1-2; D unresolved. V lost 5 bases to trimming and J lost 2 bases, with 9 bases between them. The CDR3 is 13 residues long. Germline CDR1 PRHDT, CDR2 FYEKMQ (reference sequence). This CDR3 reads CASSVQRNYGYTF. The CDR3, as DNA: TGTGCCAGCAGCGTACAGAGGAACTATGGCTACACCTTC.

This clonotype was observed many times. The CDR3 coding sequence is TGTGCCAGCCACCTGGACAGGGGGCTAGGAGAGACCCAGTACTTC. Translated: CASHLDRGLGETQYF. The rearrangement joins TRBV2 to TRBJ2-5; TRBD1 aligns across 11 bases. V lost 8 bases and J lost 4; bases outside the gene matches: 9. This CDR3 is 15 amino acids long. Germline-derived CDR1 and CDR2 are SNHLY and FYNNEI.

This clonotype occurred many times. V and J are TRBV3-1 and TRBJ2-7; 8 nucleotides line up with TRBD1. Looked up from germline, CDR1 is LGHDT and CDR2 is YNNKEL (reference sequence). This CDR3 comprises 15 residues. The V and J ends lost 4 bases and 0 bases, in that order; junction bases with no gene match: 5. CDR3 nucleotides: TGTGCCAGCAGCCCCCGGGACAGGAGCTCCTACGAGCAGTACTTC. Amino acids: CASSPRDRSSYEQYF.